This record concerns one T cell receptor (beta chain) sequence. What it binds is unknown. This entry belongs to a study of cytomegalovirus exposure and HLA in healthy donors. Whole-study findings and limits: In vitro experiments confirmed that a few CMV-associated chains were specific for CMV antigens. Most observed TCR sequences were rare, whereas some public TCRs were detected in many donors.

Sequenced by immunoSEQ multiplex PCR; TCRdb stores in-frame clones only, minus some. The sample contains approximately 270,000 clones, approximately 86% of which appear only once. The origin of this receptor is a woman aged 18-29 years in good health and CMV-seronegative. Sequenced input: PBMCs.

CDR3 DNA: TGTGCCAGCTCACCACAGACGACAGGGGGCATGGAAAAACTGTTTTTT. Translated: CASSPQTTGGMEKLFF. The chain couples TRBV18 to TRBJ1-4, with 10 bases aligning to TRBD1. The V gene's germline CDR1 is KGHSH and CDR2 LQKENI. The length of the CDR3 is 16 residues. V shed 1 base, J shed 8 bases, and the junction held 7 bases outside the gene matches.